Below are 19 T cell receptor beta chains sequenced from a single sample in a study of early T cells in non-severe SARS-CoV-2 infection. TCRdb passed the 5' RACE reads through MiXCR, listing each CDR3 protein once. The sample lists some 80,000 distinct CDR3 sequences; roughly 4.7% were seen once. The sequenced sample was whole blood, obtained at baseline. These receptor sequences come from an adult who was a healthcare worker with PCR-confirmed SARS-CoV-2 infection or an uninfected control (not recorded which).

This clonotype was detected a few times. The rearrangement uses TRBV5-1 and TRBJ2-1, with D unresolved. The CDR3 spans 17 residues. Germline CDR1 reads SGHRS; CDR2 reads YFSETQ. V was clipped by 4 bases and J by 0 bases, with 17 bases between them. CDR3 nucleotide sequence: TGCGCCAGCAGCCCAGACCTGGGGTTAAGCTCCTACAATGAGCAGTTCTTC. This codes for CASSPDLGLSSYNEQFF.

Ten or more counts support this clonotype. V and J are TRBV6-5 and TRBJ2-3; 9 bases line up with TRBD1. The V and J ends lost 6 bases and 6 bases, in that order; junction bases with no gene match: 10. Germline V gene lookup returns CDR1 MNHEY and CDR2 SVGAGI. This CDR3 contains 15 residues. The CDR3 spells CASRSGTGMLDTQYF. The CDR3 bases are TGTGCCAGCAGATCCGGGACAGGGATGTTGGATACGCAGTATTTT.

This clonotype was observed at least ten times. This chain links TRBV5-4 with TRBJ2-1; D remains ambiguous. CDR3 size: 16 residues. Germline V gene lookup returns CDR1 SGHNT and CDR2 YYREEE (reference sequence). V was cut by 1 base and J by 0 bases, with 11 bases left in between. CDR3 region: CASSLYPLSSYNEQFF. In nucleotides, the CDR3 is TGTGCCAGCAGCTTGTACCCGCTTAGCTCCTACAATGAGCAGTTCTTC.

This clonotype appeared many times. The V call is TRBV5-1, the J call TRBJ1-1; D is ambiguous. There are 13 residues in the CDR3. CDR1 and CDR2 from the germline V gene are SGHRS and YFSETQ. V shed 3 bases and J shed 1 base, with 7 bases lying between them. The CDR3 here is CASSSLENTEAFF. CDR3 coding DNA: TGCGCCAGCAGCTCCTTAGAGAACACTGAAGCTTTCTTT.

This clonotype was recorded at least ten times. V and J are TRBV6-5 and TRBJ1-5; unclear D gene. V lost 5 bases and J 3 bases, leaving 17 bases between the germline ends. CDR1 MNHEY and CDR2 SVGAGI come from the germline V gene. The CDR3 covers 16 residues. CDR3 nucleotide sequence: TGTGCCAGCAGTAGGCGCGGAGAGGCCTTCAATCAGCCCCAGCATTTT. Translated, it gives CASSRRGEAFNQPQHF.

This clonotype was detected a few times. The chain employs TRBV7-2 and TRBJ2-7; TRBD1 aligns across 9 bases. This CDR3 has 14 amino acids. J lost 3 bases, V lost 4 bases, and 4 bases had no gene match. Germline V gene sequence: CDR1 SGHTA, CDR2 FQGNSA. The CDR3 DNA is TGTGCCAGCAGCTCGGACAGGGGTAACTACGAGCAGTACTTC. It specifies CASSSDRGNYEQYF.

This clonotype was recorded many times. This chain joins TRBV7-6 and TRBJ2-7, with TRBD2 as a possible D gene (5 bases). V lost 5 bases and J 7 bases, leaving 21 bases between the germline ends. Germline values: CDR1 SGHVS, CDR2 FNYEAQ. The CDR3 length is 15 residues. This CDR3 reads CASSQLGGLNGEQYF. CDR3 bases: TGTGCCAGCAGCCAGCTGGGCGGACTGAACGGGGAGCAGTACTTC.

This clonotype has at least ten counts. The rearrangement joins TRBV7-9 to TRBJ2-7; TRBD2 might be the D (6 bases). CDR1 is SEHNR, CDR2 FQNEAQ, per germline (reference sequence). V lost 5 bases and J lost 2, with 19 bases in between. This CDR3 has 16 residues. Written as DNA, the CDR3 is TGTGCCAGCAGCCCTACGCCCGCGGGGTTTACCTACGAGCAGTACTTC. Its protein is CASSPTPAGFTYEQYF.

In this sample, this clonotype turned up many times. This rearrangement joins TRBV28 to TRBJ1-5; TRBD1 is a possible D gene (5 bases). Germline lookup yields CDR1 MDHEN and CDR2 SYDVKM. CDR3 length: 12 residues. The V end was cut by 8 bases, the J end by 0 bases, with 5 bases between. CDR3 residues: CASGTSNQPQHF. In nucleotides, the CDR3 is TGTGCCAGCGGGACTAGCAATCAGCCCCAGCATTTT.

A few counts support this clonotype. CDR3 nucleotide sequence: TGTGCCAGCAGCAAGGGGTTTGAAGCTTTCTTT. It codes for CASSKGFEAFF. The chain has TRBV14 and TRBJ1-1; D is perhaps TRBD1 (5 bases). Germline CDR1 reads SGHDN; CDR2 reads FVKESK. This CDR3 contains 11 residues. With 5 bases removed from V and 7 bases from J, the gap between germline ends came to 8 bases.

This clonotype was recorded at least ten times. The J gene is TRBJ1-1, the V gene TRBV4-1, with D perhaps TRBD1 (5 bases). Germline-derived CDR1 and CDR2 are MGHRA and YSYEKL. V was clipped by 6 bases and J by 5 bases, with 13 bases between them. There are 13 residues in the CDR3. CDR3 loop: CASSLEGITEAFF. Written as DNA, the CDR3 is TGCGCCAGCAGTCTCGAGGGGATAACTGAAGCTTTCTTT.

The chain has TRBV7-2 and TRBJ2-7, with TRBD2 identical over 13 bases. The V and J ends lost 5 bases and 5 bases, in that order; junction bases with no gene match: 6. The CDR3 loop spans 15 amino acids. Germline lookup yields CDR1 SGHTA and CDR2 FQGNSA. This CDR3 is CASSHRTSGSDEQYF. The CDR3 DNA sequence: TGTGCCAGCAGCCACCGGACTAGCGGGAGCGACGAGCAGTACTTC.

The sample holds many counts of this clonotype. The CDR3 loop reads CSVGVGMSYGYTF. In nucleotides, the CDR3 is TGCAGCGTTGGGGTAGGGATGTCCTATGGCTACACCTTC. This chain uses TRBV29-1 with TRBJ1-2, with D unresolved. Trimming left V 4 bases short and J 4 bases short, with 13 bases between. The CDR3 consists of 13 residues. The V gene's germline CDR1 is SQVTM and CDR2 ANQGSEA. Supplemented by reference TRBV29-1 and TRBJ1-2, the full variable domain reads SAVISQKPSRDICQRGTSLTIQCQVDSQVTMMFWYRQQPGQSLTLIATANQGSEATYESGFVIDKFPISRPNLTFSTLTVSNMSPEDSSIYLCSVGVGMSYGYTFGSGTRLTVV.

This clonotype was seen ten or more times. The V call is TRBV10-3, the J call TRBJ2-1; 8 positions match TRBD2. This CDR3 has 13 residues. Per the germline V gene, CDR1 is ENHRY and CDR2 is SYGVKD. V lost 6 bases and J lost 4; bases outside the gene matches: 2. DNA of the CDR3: TGTGCCATCAGGCGGGAGGATTACAATGAGCAGTTCTTC. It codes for CAIRREDYNEQFF.

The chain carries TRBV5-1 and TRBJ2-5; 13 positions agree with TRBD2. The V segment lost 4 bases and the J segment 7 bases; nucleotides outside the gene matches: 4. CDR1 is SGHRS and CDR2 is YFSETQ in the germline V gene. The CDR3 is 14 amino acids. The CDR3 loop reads CASSPGTSGMTQYF. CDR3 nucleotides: TGCGCCAGCAGCCCCGGGACTAGCGGGATGACCCAGTACTTC.

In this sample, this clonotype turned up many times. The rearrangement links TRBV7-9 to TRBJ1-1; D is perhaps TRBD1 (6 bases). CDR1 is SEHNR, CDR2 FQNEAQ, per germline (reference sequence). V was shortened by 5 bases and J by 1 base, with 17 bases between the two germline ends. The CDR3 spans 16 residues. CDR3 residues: CASSPLRQATNTEAFF. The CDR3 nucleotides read TGTGCCAGCAGCCCTTTACGACAGGCGACGAACACTGAAGCTTTCTTT.

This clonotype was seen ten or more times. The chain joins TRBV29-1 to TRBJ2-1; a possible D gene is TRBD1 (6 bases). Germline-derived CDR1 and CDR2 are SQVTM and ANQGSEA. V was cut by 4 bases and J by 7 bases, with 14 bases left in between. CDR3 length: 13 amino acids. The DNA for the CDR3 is TGCAGCGTTGCGGTGGGGGCCGGGAATGAGCAGTTCTTC. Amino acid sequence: CSVAVGAGNEQFF.

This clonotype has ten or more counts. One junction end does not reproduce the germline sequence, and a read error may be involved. CDR3 loop: CASSLNPGPVF. CDR3 bases: TGTGCCAGCAGCCTAAATCCCGGCCCCGTCTTC. The chain employs TRBV3-1 and TRBJ2-5; D not resolved. There are 11 residues in the CDR3. Per germline, CDR1 LGHDT and CDR2 YNNKEL (reference sequence).

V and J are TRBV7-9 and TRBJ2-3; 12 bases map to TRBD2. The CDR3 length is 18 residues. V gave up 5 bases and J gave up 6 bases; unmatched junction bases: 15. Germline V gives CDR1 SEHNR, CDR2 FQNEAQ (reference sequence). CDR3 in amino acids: CASSRPGLAGRGGDTQYF. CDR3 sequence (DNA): TGTGCCAGCAGCCGTCCCGGACTAGCGGGAAGGGGGGGGGATACGCAGTATTTT.